One and the same sample provided the 30 T cell receptor beta chains below, sequenced in a study of blood T cell repertoires in COVID-19. TCRdb's copy holds only in-frame clones and misses some; the assay was immunoSEQ multiplex PCR. The table has around 230,000 clones, about nine tenths seen once. The material sequenced was PBMCs or T cells enriched from blood (not recorded which). These receptors originate from a woman in her thirties who had recovered from COVID-19.

This clone turned up a few times. The chain employs TRBV5-4 and TRBJ1-3; D is perhaps TRBD1 (6 bases). The CDR3 loop spans 14 amino acids. From germline, CDR1 is SGHNT and CDR2 YYREEE (reference sequence). The V end was cut by 3 bases, the J end by 1 base, with 8 bases between. CDR3 sequence (DNA): TGTGCCAGCAGCTACGGACAGTCTGGAAACACCATATATTTT. Amino acids: CASSYGQSGNTIYF.

The CDR3 loop is CASSRTGVTTEAFF. The CDR3 region has the DNA TGTGCCAGTAGTCGGACAGGGGTGACTACTGAAGCTTTCTTT. The chain has TRBV19 and TRBJ1-1; TRBD1 matches 9 bases. V shed 5 bases, J shed 5 bases, and the junction held 6 bases outside the gene matches. This CDR3 is built from 14 residues. CDR1 and CDR2 from the germline V gene are LNHDA and SQIVND (reference sequence).

The rearrangement links TRBV4-1 to TRBJ2-3; 10 nucleotides agree with TRBD2. Per the germline V gene, CDR1 is MGHRA and CDR2 is YSYEKL. This CDR3 comprises 17 residues. V was pared by 3 bases and J by 2 bases, with 8 bases of the junction left unmatched. The CDR3 DNA reads as TGCGCCAGCAGCCAGGGCCTAGCGGGGGCATACACAGATACGCAGTATTTT. Its translation: CASSQGLAGAYTDTQYF.

J is TRBJ2-5 and V is TRBV15; 12 nucleotides align to TRBD2. CDR3 length: 14 residues. Trimming removed 6 bases from V and 2 bases from J; junction bases left unmatched: 1. Germline V gene sequence: CDR1 LNHNV, CDR2 YYDKDF (reference sequence). The CDR3 protein is CATRLAGGQETQYF. The CDR3 nucleotides read TGTGCCACCAGACTAGCGGGGGGACAAGAGACCCAGTACTTC.

The chain combines TRBV9 with TRBJ1-6; 7 bases map to TRBD1. Trimming removed 3 bases from V and 7 bases from J; junction bases left unmatched: 1. CDR1 SGDLS and CDR2 YYNGEE come from the germline V gene. This CDR3 comprises 13 residues. The CDR3 reads CASSEGQNSPLHF. The CDR3 DNA reads TGTGCCAGCAGCGAGGGACAGAATTCACCCCTCCACTTT.

This chain joins TRBV5-8 and TRBJ1-6; D is unclear. Trimming shortened V by 4 bases and J by 0 bases, and 11 bases separated the two germline ends. The germline CDR1 and CDR2 sequences are SGHTS and YDEGEE. This CDR3 is built from 16 residues. CDR3 sequence: CASSLVTSSYNSPLHF. The CDR3 DNA follows: TGTGCCAGCAGCCTGGTTACCAGCTCCTATAATTCACCCCTCCACTTT.

V gene TRBV9 combines with J gene TRBJ1-2; 10 positions match TRBD1. Germline V gives CDR1 SGDLS, CDR2 YYNGEE. The CDR3 spans 15 residues. V was clipped by 1 base and J by 2 bases; unmatched bases: 2. CDR3 DNA sequence: TGTGCCAGCAGCGTACGGACAGGGGGGAACTATGGCTACACCTTC. It codes for CASSVRTGGNYGYTF.

The chain is built from TRBV7-3 and TRBJ2-3, with unresolved D. The ends were cut back, 5 bases at V and 2 bases at J, with 8 bases in the middle. Germline-derived CDR1 and CDR2 are SGHTA and FQGTGA. CDR3 length: 13 amino acids. CDR3 loop: CASSPTLTDTQYF. CDR3 DNA sequence: TGTGCCAGCAGCCCGACTCTCACAGATACGCAGTATTTT.

The chain combines TRBV4-1 with TRBJ2-5; TRBD1 is a possible D gene (5 bases). Trimming removed 2 bases from V and 2 bases from J, with 12 bases in between. CDR1 and CDR2 (germline): MGHRA, YSYEKL. The CDR3 is 15 residues long. CDR3 nucleotide sequence: TGCGCCAGCAGCCAAATAAAGGGGTTTCAAGAGACCCAGTACTTC. Its translation: CASSQIKGFQETQYF.

V and J are TRBV19 and TRBJ2-5; 8 bases agree with TRBD2. CDR1 is LNHDA, CDR2 SQIVND, per germline (reference sequence). J was trimmed by 4 bases and V by 3 bases; bases with no gene match: 4. There are 14 residues in the CDR3. DNA for the CDR3: TGTGCCAGTAGTATCTCTAGCGGGCGAGAGACCCAGTACTTC. Translated: CASSISSGRETQYF. Full variable domain (remainder filled in from reference TRBV19 and TRBJ2-5): DGGITQSPKYLFRKEGQNVTLSCEQNLNHDAMYWYRQDPGQGLRLIYYSQIVNDFQKGDIAEGYSVSREKKESFPLTVTSAQKNPTAFYLCASSISSGRETQYFGPGTRLLVL.

In its sample, this clone was seen once. The chain couples TRBV4-1 to TRBJ1-5; D gene unclear. CDR1 is MGHRA and CDR2 is YSYEKL in the germline V gene. The CDR3 loop spans 15 amino acids. V lost 1 base and J 5 bases, leaving 12 bases between the germline ends. The CDR3 nucleotides read TGCGCCAGCAGCCAAGCTCCGAGGTCCGATCAGCCCCAGCATTTT. It is translated as CASSQAPRSDQPQHF.

J is TRBJ1-1 and V is TRBV5-4; D possibly corresponds to TRBD1 (6 bases). There are 15 residues in the CDR3. From germline, CDR1 is SGHNT and CDR2 YYREEE (reference sequence). V lost 0 bases, J lost 5 bases, and 14 bases lay in between. The CDR3 bases are TGTGCCAGCAGCTTGGATACTACAGGGCGGACTGAAGCTTTCTTT. This encodes CASSLDTTGRTEAFF.

The chain links TRBV7-2 to TRBJ2-2; no definite D call. The CDR3 consists of 16 residues. Germline V gives CDR1 SGHTA, CDR2 FQGNSA. Trimming pared 5 bases from V and 0 bases from J, leaving 13 bases between. The CDR3: CASSLTLDTNTGELFF. In nucleotides, the CDR3 is TGTGCCAGCAGCCTAACTTTAGACACGAACACCGGGGAGCTGTTTTTT. Looking up the rest from reference TRBV7-2 and TRBJ2-2 gives the full variable domain: GAGVSQSPSNKVTEKGKDVELRCDPISGHTALYWYRQSLGQGLEFLIYFQGNSAPDKSGLPSDRFSAERTGGSVSTLTIQRTQQEDSAVYLCASSLTLDTNTGELFFGEGSRLTVL.

The J gene is TRBJ1-3, the V gene TRBV2, with 7 nucleotides matching TRBD1. Germline trimming cut 4 bases from V and 0 bases from J; bases unmatched to any gene: 3. The CDR3 extends over 15 amino acids. The V gene's germline CDR1 is SNHLY and CDR2 FYNNEI. The DNA of the CDR3 is TGTGCCAGCAGTGCGGGACAGAACTCTGGAAACACCATATATTTT. Amino acid sequence: CASSAGQNSGNTIYF.

The chain employs TRBV29-1 and TRBJ2-7; D perhaps matches TRBD2 (5 bases). The V gene lost 6 bases and the J gene lost 3 bases, with 12 bases spanning the gap. The CDR3 is made up of 12 amino acids. Germline V gene sequence: CDR1 SQVTM, CDR2 ANQGSEA. CDR3 coding DNA: TGCAGCGTCGAAACGGGGAACTACGAGCAGTACTTC. Translating it yields CSVETGNYEQYF.

The chain combines TRBV3-1 (or the pseudogene TRBV3-2) with TRBJ1-4; TRBD1 aligns across 8 bases. The CDR3 spans 14 residues. J gave up 8 bases and V 4 bases, and 6 bases lay outside the gene matches. Germline V gene sequence: CDR1 LGHDT, CDR2 YNNKEL (reference sequence). The CDR3 DNA sequence: TGTGCCAGCAGCCGGGACAGGTCTAGGGAAAAACTGTTTTTT. It specifies CASSRDRSREKLFF.

This chain uses TRBV7-9 with TRBJ1-1; D is possibly TRBD1 (5 bases). Trimming removed 6 bases at V and 4 bases at J, with 12 bases between. CDR3 length: 13 residues. Germline CDR1 and CDR2: SEHNR and FQNEAQ (reference sequence). The DNA of the CDR3 is TGTGCCAGCAGTGTAGGGGTGGGCACTGAAGCTTTCTTT. As protein: CASSVGVGTEAFF.

The chain uses TRBV6-4 and TRBJ2-6; D is unresolved. Germline CDR1 and CDR2: MRHNA and SNTAGT. The CDR3 consists of 17 residues. The germline V and J ends were trimmed by 0 bases and 2 bases, with 11 bases remaining between them. DNA of the CDR3: TGTGCCAGCAGTGACTCGAGCAGGTCAACTGGGGCCAACGTCCTGACTTTC. This translates into CASSDSSRSTGANVLTF.

The rearrangement links TRBV21-1 to TRBJ1-1. TRBV21-1 is a pseudogene segment. This CDR3 region has 12 residues. The CDR3 region is CASSMFRTEAFF. The CDR3 region has the DNA TGTGCCAGCAGCATGTTTCGGACTGAAGCTTTCTTT.

This sequence joins TRBV11-2 and TRBJ1-2; the match to TRBD1 covers 7 bases. This CDR3 comprises 15 residues. Per the germline V gene, CDR1 is SGHAT and CDR2 is FQNNGV. Germline trimming cut 5 bases from V and 4 bases from J; bases unmatched to any gene: 10. The chain's CDR3 is CASSGGGTAIYGYTF. The CDR3, as DNA: TGTGCCAGCAGCGGAGGGGGGACAGCGATCTATGGCTACACCTTC. The whole variable domain, remainder taken from reference TRBV11-2 and TRBJ1-2, is EAGVAQSPRYKIIEKRQSVAFWCNPISGHATLYWYQQILGQGPKLLIQFQNNGVVDDSQLPKDRFSAERLKGVDSTLKIQPAKLEDSAVYLCASSGGGTAIYGYTFGSGTRLTVV.

This clone appeared once. CDR3 DNA sequence: TGTGCCAGCACTGGGACAACTTATGGCTACACCTTC. Translation: CASTGTTYGYTF. The rearrangement uses TRBV6-5 and TRBJ1-2, with D tentatively TRBD1 (6 bases). Germline V gives CDR1 MNHEY, CDR2 SVGAGI. V was clipped by 7 bases and J by 5 bases, with 11 bases between them. The CDR3 runs 12 residues.

This sequence joins TRBV5-5 and TRBJ2-7, with D perhaps TRBD1 (6 bases). This CDR3 is built from 12 residues. With 4 bases removed from V and 4 bases from J, the gap between germline ends came to 9 bases. Germline assignment: CDR1 SGHKS and CDR2 YYEKEE (reference sequence). The CDR3 DNA follows: TGTGCCAGCAGCAATGACAGGTACGAGCAGTACTTC. Protein sequence: CASSNDRYEQYF.

This chain joins TRBV21-1 and TRBJ2-3; TRBD2, the D gene given by the table, was not confirmed from the DNA. TRBV21-1 is classified as a pseudogene. The length of the CDR3 is 16 residues. CDR3 amino acids: CASTQAGGRRTDTQYF. CDR3 DNA sequence: TGTGCCAGCACCCAAGCGGGGGGGCGTAGGACAGATACGCAGTATTTT.

The chain links TRBV7-9 to TRBJ1-5; D uncertain. Deletions cut 5 bases from V and 5 bases from J, with 13 bases between. The CDR3 is 14 amino acids. The germline V gene has CDR1 SEHNR and CDR2 FQNEAQ (reference sequence). The CDR3, as DNA: TGTGCCAGCAGCGAGGAGGGCGCTTATCAGCCCCAGCATTTT. Residues: CASSEEGAYQPQHF.

The gene calls are TRBV27 and TRBJ2-3, with a weak D call TRBD1 (6 bases). The ends were cut back, 5 bases at V and 7 bases at J, with 19 bases in the middle. The germline CDR1 and CDR2 sequences are MNHEY and SMNVEV (reference sequence). The CDR3 has 15 residues. In DNA form, the CDR3 reads TGTGCCAGCAGTACCCCGGACAGTTTGGACTATACGCAGTATTTT. Protein product: CASSTPDSLDYTQYF.

The chain links TRBV19 to TRBJ2-6; TRBD1 aligns across 12 bases. V trimming: 4 bases; J trimming: 2 bases; junction bases outside the gene matches: 3. This CDR3 is built from 17 residues. Germline CDR1 reads LNHDA; CDR2 reads SQIVND (reference sequence). The CDR3 here is CASSTGQGAPGANVLTF. CDR3 in DNA: TGTGCCAGTAGTACGGGACAGGGGGCGCCTGGGGCCAACGTCCTGACTTTC.

V and J are TRBV4-1 and TRBJ1-1; no firm D call. Deletions cut 1 base from V and 1 base from J, with 7 bases between. Per the germline V gene, CDR1 is MGHRA and CDR2 is YSYEKL. This CDR3 is 14 amino acids long. This CDR3 reads CASSQVGGNTEAFF. The DNA for the CDR3 is TGCGCCAGCAGCCAAGTCGGAGGGAACACTGAAGCTTTCTTT.

This clone was seen only once. The chain combines TRBV24-1 with TRBJ1-5, with D possibly being TRBD1 (5 bases). This CDR3 has 13 amino acids. V was pared by 7 bases and J by 7 bases, with 13 bases between. Germline V gene sequence: CDR1 KGHDR, CDR2 SFDVKD. This chain's CDR3 is CATSRDSGQPQHF. CDR3 bases: TGTGCCACCAGCCGGGACTCCGGGCAGCCCCAGCATTTT.

The chain couples TRBV4-3 to TRBJ2-3; possibly TRBD2 for D (5 bases). Germline lookup yields CDR1 LGHNA and CDR2 YSLEER. The CDR3 runs 16 residues. V was clipped by 3 bases and J by 1 base, with 14 bases between them. CDR3 in DNA: TGCGCCAGCAGCCAGGTGGTCGGAGCGGGCACAGATACGCAGTATTTT. It is translated as CASSQVVGAGTDTQYF.

This clone came up once. The rearrangement uses TRBV27 and TRBJ1-1; unclear D gene. CDR1 is MNHEY and CDR2 is SMNVEV in the germline V gene (reference sequence). With 2 bases removed from V and 6 bases from J, the gap between germline ends came to 13 bases. This CDR3 region has 14 residues. This CDR3 reads CASSLQIQAAEAFF. CDR3 nucleotide sequence: TGTGCCAGCAGTTTACAAATCCAGGCAGCTGAAGCTTTCTTT.